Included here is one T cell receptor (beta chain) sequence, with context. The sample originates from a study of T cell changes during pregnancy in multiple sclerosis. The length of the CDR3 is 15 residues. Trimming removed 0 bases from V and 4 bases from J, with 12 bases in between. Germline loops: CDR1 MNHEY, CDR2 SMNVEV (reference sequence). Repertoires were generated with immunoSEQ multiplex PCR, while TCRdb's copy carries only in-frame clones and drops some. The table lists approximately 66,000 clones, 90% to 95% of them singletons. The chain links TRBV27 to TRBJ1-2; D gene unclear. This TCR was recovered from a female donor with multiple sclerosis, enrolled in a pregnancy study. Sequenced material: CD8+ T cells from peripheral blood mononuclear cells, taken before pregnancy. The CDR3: CASSLSFPGSYGYTF. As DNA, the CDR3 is TGTGCCAGCAGTTTATCGTTCCCGGGGAGCTATGGCTACACCTTC.